These 10 T cell receptor beta chains originate from one sample sequenced in a study of T cell responses to AZD1222 COVID-19 vaccine. Generated by immunoSEQ multiplex PCR, the TCRdb table keeps only in-frame clones and is missing some. The sample lists about 180,000 clones; approximately 90% were seen once. Sequencing used peripheral blood, obtained on day 0 of AZD1222 vaccination. These receptors were collected from an adult in good health.

The rearrangement uses TRBV5-6 and TRBJ2-7, with D possibly matching TRBD1 (5 bases). CDR3 length: 17 residues. Germline-derived CDR1 and CDR2 are SGHDT and YYEEEE. Deletions cut 0 bases from V and 2 bases from J, with 18 bases between. The CDR3 sequence: CASSLALSTAGPYEQYF. The CDR3, as DNA: TGTGCCAGCAGCTTGGCTTTGTCGACAGCAGGACCCTACGAGCAGTACTTC. Complete variable domain (other parts from reference TRBV5-6 and TRBJ2-7): DAGVTQSPTHLIKTRGQQVTLRCSPKSGHDTVSWYQQALGQGPQFIFQYYEEEERQRGNFPDRFSGHQFPNYSSELNVNALLLGDSALYLCASSLALSTAGPYEQYFGPGTRLTVT.

CDR3 nucleotide sequence: TGTGCCAGCAGTTCCTTAGCGGGGGGGAACAATGAGCAGTTCTTC. Its protein product is CASSSLAGGNNEQFF. The chain carries TRBV28 and TRBJ2-1, with 11 bases aligning to TRBD2. V lost 4 bases, J lost 5 bases, and 4 bases stayed unmatched. This CDR3 spans 15 amino acids. From germline, CDR1 is MDHEN and CDR2 SYDVKM.

The V and J genes are TRBV6-6 and TRBJ1-2, with D possibly TRBD1 on 6 matching bases. Germline lookup yields CDR1 MNHNY and CDR2 SVGAGI (reference sequence). This CDR3 is built from 14 residues. Deletions cut 2 bases from V and 4 bases from J, with 11 bases between. Here the CDR3 reads CASSYDPGAYGYTF. CDR3 DNA sequence: TGTGCCAGCAGTTACGATCCAGGGGCCTATGGCTACACCTTC.

The CDR3 reads CASSTTGTEGYTF. CDR3 in DNA: TGTGCCAGCAGCACGACAGGTACGGAAGGCTACACCTTC. V is TRBV6-1 and J is TRBJ1-2; D may be TRBD1 (6 bases). CDR3 length: 13 residues. Germline values: CDR1 MNHNS, CDR2 SASEGT. Trimming took off 6 bases at V and 8 bases at J, with 16 bases between the two ends.

The chain recombines TRBV28 with TRBJ1-5; D remains unclear. CDR1 is MDHEN, CDR2 SYDVKM, per germline. V was shortened by 4 bases and J by 11 bases, with 12 bases between the two germline ends. CDR3 length: 12 amino acids. CDR3 DNA sequence: TGTGCCAGCAGTTCTCTTGGGAGGGCCCAGCATTTT. This sequence encodes CASSSLGRAQHF.

This clone was found once. The rearrangement links TRBV2 to TRBJ2-1, with a possible D match to TRBD1 (6 bases). Germline V gene lookup returns CDR1 SNHLY and CDR2 FYNNEI. V gave up 2 bases and J gave up 9 bases, with 11 bases separating them. The CDR3 sequence is 13 residues long. The CDR3 DNA is TGTGCCAGCAGTGAACAGGGGCTCCTTGAGCAGTTCTTC. Its protein is CASSEQGLLEQFF.

This chain joins TRBV7-9 and TRBJ1-1, with 7 nucleotides matching TRBD1. Per germline, CDR1 SEHNR and CDR2 FQNEAQ (reference sequence). The CDR3 has 13 amino acids. V shed 3 bases, J shed 7 bases, and the junction held 5 bases outside the gene matches. The chain's CDR3 is CASSLTGYREAFF. In nucleotides, the CDR3 is TGTGCCAGCAGCTTGACAGGGTACCGTGAAGCTTTCTTT.

The rearrangement joins TRBV6-5 to TRBJ1-1; D possibly corresponds to TRBD1 (6 bases). Trimming cost V 5 bases and J 5 bases, with 9 bases left between them. The length of the CDR3 is 12 residues. The germline gives CDR1 MNHEY, CDR2 SVGAGI. The CDR3 sequence: CASSPDRTEAFF. CDR3 in DNA: TGTGCCAGCAGTCCCGACAGGACTGAAGCTTTCTTT.

This clone was counted a single time. The V and J genes are TRBV11-1 and TRBJ2-7; TRBD1 might be the D (5 bases). The CDR3 has 15 residues. The germline gives CDR1 SGHAT, CDR2 FQDESV (reference sequence). The V and J ends lost 0 bases and 1 base respectively, with 10 bases between them. CDR3 sequence reads: CASSLATEFSYEQYF. The CDR3 coding sequence is TGTGCCAGCAGCTTAGCGACAGAGTTTTCCTACGAGCAGTACTTC.

In its sample, this clone was seen once. This sequence joins TRBV5-8 and TRBJ1-4; 8 nucleotides agree with TRBD1. Germline V gene data show CDR1 as SGHTS and CDR2 as YDEGEE. This CDR3 region has 14 residues. The V and J ends lost 4 bases and 7 bases, in that order; junction bases with no gene match: 6. The CDR3 here is CASSLGQGFEKLFF. In DNA form, the CDR3 reads TGTGCCAGCAGCCTCGGACAGGGCTTTGAAAAACTGTTTTTT.